This TCR beta chain came from a study of T cell responses to AZD1222 COVID-19 vaccine (dated by TCRdb to the early 2020s). About the investigation overall: AZD1222 recipients given second doses at about 4 weeks or at about 12 weeks were pooled, since spike-specific TCR depth and breadth were not found to differ between the two schedules. A total of over 230 trial participants underwent TCR sequencing, of whom 200 to 220 had received two doses of AZD1222 and approximately 26 had received two doses of the MenACWY control vaccine. Enrollment into the trials was organized by age into subgroups of 18-55, 56-69 and 70-plus years, and those subgroups contained roughly 150, 30 and 60 TCR-sequenced participants, respectively. Here is what the overall study found, with its caveats: No day 14 peak-response samples were available, so repertoires were characterized only after the peak T cell response. After two AZD1222 doses, spike-specific TCR breadth and depth were significantly higher than at day 0 and than in MenACWY recipients. CD4 TCRs associated with the vaccine covered the entire spike protein, and the dominant responses were in regions 160-218 and 743-854. Conclusions about previously exposed vaccinees are limited because only five or six AZD1222 recipients were SARS-CoV-2 seropositive at baseline. Epitopes outside the regions mutated in the B.1.351 and B.1.1.7 variants were reportedly recognized by nearly half of the unique spike-specific TCRs. In the small 56-69-year group, the increase in depth fell short of significance, most likely because of low power. Participants were mostly white British and included more females than males, and it was suggested by the authors that clonal diversity may have been underestimated.

The CDR3 regions of human TCRbeta chains were analyzed by immunosequencing. Concerning the study's data processing: TCRs in the repertoires were compared against a reference library of SARS-CoV-2-specific TCRs that had been generated with the MIRA antigen-specificity platform. Breadth was defined as the fraction of unique TCRs that were SARS-CoV-2-associated. Depth was defined as the fraction of total T cells that were SARS-CoV-2-associated. Using the MIRA data, each spike-specific TCR was mapped to the spike region that the TCR reacts to and placed in a CD4 or CD8 class. Log10-transformed breadth and depth values were compared by one-way ANOVA with Sidak's multiple comparisons tests. This immuneACCESS table, as held by TCRdb, lists in-frame sequences with V and J called but not all clones. Of the missing ones, under half trace to an unresolved V gene in checked studies; the others have no known cause. V and J calls and clone size come straight from that table; D and trimming were deduced from the DNA. For this sample the table gives some 120,000 clones, of which 85% to 90% were detected only once. Of the sample, under 35% is held by the ten largest clones.

The CDR3 holds 14 amino acids from the cysteine to the phenylalanine. Only the CDR3 part of the read is kept: 42 bases, read in frame from the first base. At the junction V is shortened by 6 bases and J by 1 base, with 10 bases in between. CDR1 is given as SNHLY and CDR2 as FYNNEI, both from the germline V gene. Read against the paper, the sample's time point label means: baseline before first vaccination. Vaccinee samples came from UK trials COV001 and COV002, including a single-blind randomized controlled phase 2/3 trial of AZD1222 (ChAdOx1 nCoV-19) in healthy adults. Trial participant PBMC samples were collected at day 0 and day 28 after the second dose for TCRbeta chain sequencing. As regards this clone: No antigen is known for it. No much larger clone is present one base from it, and per-base qualities are unavailable.

The TCR originated in an adult in good health. Here the sequenced sample was peripheral blood, taken on day 0 of AZD1222 vaccination. The sequence is built from TRBV2 and TRBJ1-3, with the D gene not confidently named. The nucleotide sequence reads TGTGCCAGCAGCCAAGGGTCATCTGGAAACACCATATATTTT. Its translation reads: CASSQGSSGNTIYF. Beyond the CDR3, the reference TRBV2 and TRBJ1-3 genes provide the residues; the full variable domain reads: EPEVTQTPSHQVTQMGQEVILRCVPISNHLYFYWYRQILGQKVEFLVSFYNNEISEKSEIFDDQFSVERPDGSNFTLKIRSTKLEDSAMYFCASSQGSSGNTIYFGEGSWLTVV.